This T cell receptor (beta chain) was sequenced for a study of human T cells and chemical hapten exposure (dated by TCRdb to about 2021). Turning to the overall study: For sensitization, 2% DPC in acetone was applied to a roughly 2 cm by roughly 2 cm area of upper inner arm skin. This study followed changes in the peripheral blood TCR repertoire in vivo during primary and secondary sensitization of alopecia patients to the hapten diphenylcyclopropenone (DPC). Patch testing on the upper back used Finn chambers containing 0.01% DPC, with scoring done after 6 days according to International Contact Dermatitis Research Group standards. Most of the patients in the cohort were female, and the cohort covered alopecia areata with under or over 50% scalp involvement, alopecia totalis and alopecia universalis. Libraries were pooled for sequencing, and variation in per-sample TCR yields was attributed mainly to small differences in library volumes within the pool. Blood was sampled from patients pre-sensitization (week 0) and at 2, 6 and about 24 weeks after DPC sensitization. Around 30 alopecia patients provided blood for TCR sequencing at one to four time points (pre-sensitization, 2, 6 and 24 weeks). Weekly therapeutic DPC doses were additionally applied to the scalp of patients throughout the approximately 24-week study period.

Overall study outcomes, separate from this receptor: Repeated subsampling changed both the strength of the expansion versus patch-test correlation and the threshold at which the correlation became significant. No change with DPC sensitization was found in the number of TCRs above 1 in 1000 frequency, and no evidence of global repertoire structure alterations was found. Patch test score correlated positively with the number of PT1 expanded TCRs, reaching significance at thresholds 8, 16 and 32 but not at 4. All patients had alopecia, a presumed autoimmune disease, so their immune response might differ from that of healthy individuals. Significantly more large CDR3 similarity clusters were formed by expanded TCRs than by pre-sensitization or healthy control sets, consistent with antigen-driven responses.

Per the publication, the time point label means: patch test 1, 2 weeks after DPC sensitization. The intended sense of this specimen's treatment or condition label: therapeutic diphenylcyclopropenone sensitization with weekly scalp DPC. Blood at each patch-test visit was drawn before the patch test was applied. Patients were considered eligible if aged 18 to 70, diagnosed with alopecia and deemed suitable for DPC therapy, and patients were excluded if pregnant. Unfractionated whole blood was collected in Tempus Blood RNA tubes, and total RNA was extracted from that blood. Receptor libraries were prepared by RACE. Sequenced using a NextSeq 500. During library preparation, unique molecular identifiers were attached to individual cDNA molecules so that TCRs could be counted in a quantitative, reproducible way. Both TCR alpha and TCR beta chains were sequenced from each blood RNA sample. In the source study's methods: Samples had a median of approximately 96,000 TCRs, with a range from roughly 20,000 to 690,600. V, J and CDR3 annotation of the TCR reads was performed with the Decombinator software suite. For the PS versus PT1 abundance plots, all samples were subsampled to the same number of TCRs (28,000). Expanded TCRs were defined as absent before sensitization and observed at least eight times at the 2-week time point. Using fastp trimming at Q25 and MiXCR clonotype assembly, TCRdb reanalyzed the public sequencing data and kept in-frame beta chains. One record per CDR3 amino acid sequence lists the most common genes and DNA. TCRdb's processing, not the study's, gives the V and J calls here. A total of about 340,000 distinct CDR3 sequences appear in this sample, roughly 6.9% of them only once. Approximately 8% of the sample is taken by the ten largest.

The table lists this clonotype with a few counts. It has no known antigen specificity. The sample holds no much larger clone one base away, and base qualities are not on file. The starting material was whole blood, obtained in connection with sensitization to the hapten diphenylcyclopropenone (DPC). This receptor was taken from a woman aged 18-29 years with alopecia areata. Some clones in this sample may be carry-over from other donors' samples.

CDR3 protein: CASGSISGGAGELFF. The nucleotide sequence reads TGTGCCAGCGGATCTATTAGCGGGGGAGCCGGGGAGCTGTTTTTT. The chain couples TRBV28 to TRBJ2-2; TRBD2 fits 9 bases in the junction. The CDR3, from cysteine to phenylalanine, totals 15 residues. Just the 45-base CDR3 DNA is kept, in frame starting at base 1. For CDR1 and CDR2, the germline V gene lists MDHEN and SYDVKM. The junction shows trimming of 8 bases on V and 6 bases on J, and the gene matches do not reach 10 bases of it.